These T cell receptor beta chains were read from a single sample in a study of shared clonotypes between healthy human individuals. This table comes from immunoSEQ multiplex PCR, and its TCRdb copy is limited to in-frame clones, with some not included. The table has 2,500,000 or so clones, under 95% seen once. What was sequenced was naive CD4+ T cells from PBMCs. All receptors come from a man between 18 and 35 years old in good health. Some clones in this sample may be carry-over from other donors' samples. Both conserved end residues are part of each CDR3.

J gene | V gene | CDR3 protein
TRBJ2-1 | TRBV29-1 | CSVQGSEEQFF
TRBJ1-1 | TRBV5-1 | CASSLAPEGGTEAFF
TRBJ2-3 | TRBV28 | CASSSVAGGPTDTQYF
TRBJ2-1 | TRBV7-8 | CASRPRGSGDRKFF
TRBJ2-7 | TRBV28 | CASSLWMGYEQYF
TRBJ2-7 | TRBV2 | CASSGPRGLSYEQYF
TRBJ1-5 | TRBV9 | CASSVDAGVNQPQHF
TRBJ1-2 | TRBV11-2 | CASSLDRANYGYTF
TRBJ2-4 | TRBV7-9 | CASSLGGGEGAKNIQYF
TRBJ2-2 | TRBV4-1 | CASSQDFRLHTGELFF
TRBJ2-2 | TRBV28 | CASVGPGSTGELFF
TRBJ2-7 | TRBV7-9 | CASTRSGGGGDEQYF
TRBJ1-5 | TRBV2 | CASSNTRGVAQPQHF
TRBJ1-5 | TRBV18 | CASSAGTANQPQHF
TRBJ2-5 | TRBV28 | CASSLGEGEETQYF
TRBJ2-7 | TRBV28 | CASSSRGSTPYEQYF
TRBJ1-4 | TRBV7-9 | CASASQGGEKLFF
TRBJ1-3 | TRBV28 | CASSGDSYSGNTIYF
TRBJ2-5 | TRBV27 | CASGLRAGETQYF
TRBJ1-2 | TRBV4-1 | CASSPAGQGSGYTF
TRBJ2-7 | TRBV28 | CASSLGGDEQYF
TRBJ2-3 | TRBV9 | CASSVGAGPTDTQYF
TRBJ1-5 | TRBV21-1 | CASEKTGSHQPQHF
TRBJ1-5 | TRBV30 | CAWSAIRGSNQPQHF
TRBJ2-2 | TRBV5-1 | CASSLGTAFTGELFF
TRBJ2-6 | TRBV9 | CASSVLSGANVLTF
TRBJ2-5 | TRBV7-6 | CASSPGTGGSQETQYF
TRBJ2-3 | TRBV9 | CASSVAPIREGRIDTQYF
TRBJ2-2 | TRBV5-1 | CASSLERGTGELFF
TRBJ2-7 | TRBV29-1 | CSVAPLATYEQYF
TRBJ1-2 | TRBV7-9 | CASSFPAANYGYTF
TRBJ2-3 | TRBV2 | CASDPLGLKSTDTQYF
TRBJ1-5 | TRBV18 | CASSPPTTSNQPQHF
TRBJ2-1 | TRBV4-1 | CASSQDGAGGNEQFF
TRBJ2-7 | TRBV7-2 | CASSAPNSGTGGYEQYF
TRBJ2-1 | TRBV7-9 | CASSGVSETYQYNEQFF
TRBJ2-7 | TRBV28 | CASSQTPAYEQYF